Each of the 8 T cell receptor beta chains below was sequenced from the same sample in a study of T cell repertoires in cytomegalovirus infection. No antigen has been assigned to these receptors. TCRdb reanalysed the reads using MiXCR and keeps one entry per CDR3 protein. The repertoire consists of approximately 770,000 distinct CDR3 sequences, with just under 30% occurring once and the leading ten covering around 14%. Sequenced material: cultured CD8+ T cells from PBMCs, taken from culture after CMV antigen stimulation. The receptors originated from a human donor in good health (CMV status not recorded). Some clones in this sample may be carry-over from other donors' samples.

This clonotype was counted only a few times. This sequence joins TRBV29-1 and TRBJ2-5; D is uncertain. Trimming took off 2 bases at V and 1 base at J, with 17 bases between the two ends. Germline lookup yields CDR1 SQVTM and CDR2 ANQGSEA. The CDR3 sequence is 16 residues long. DNA for the CDR3: TGCAGCGTTGAAACGAGTGCCTGGAAAGCCCAAGAGACCCAGTACTTC. Protein product: CSVETSAWKAQETQYF.

The V call is TRBV2, the J call TRBJ1-5; TRBD1 matches 8 bases. Trimming removed 1 base from V and 5 bases from J; junction bases left unmatched: 4. The CDR3 covers 15 residues. Germline V CDR1 and CDR2: SNHLY, FYNNEI. The CDR3 here is CASSEGTGSYQPQHF. DNA for the CDR3: TGTGCCAGCAGTGAAGGGACAGGGTCCTATCAGCCCCAGCATTTT.

V usage is TRBV5-6 and J usage is TRBJ2-2; D tentatively fits TRBD1 or TRBD2 (5 bases each). V shed 0 bases and J shed 0 bases, with 12 bases lying between them. The germline CDR1 and CDR2 sequences are SGHDT and YYEEEE. This CDR3 is built from 17 residues. CDR3 bases: TGTGCCAGCAGCTTGGTTGGGGGTCAAGCGAACACCGGGGAGCTGTTTTTT. Residues: CASSLVGGQANTGELFF.

A few counts support this clonotype. The chain recombines TRBV20-1 with TRBJ1-1, with D hard to call. CDR1 DFQATT and CDR2 SNEGSKA come from the germline V gene (reference sequence). The V end lost 7 bases, the J end lost 2 bases, and 17 bases lay between the germline ends. CDR3 length: 14 amino acids. CDR3: CSVQGPDFNTEAFF. In DNA form, the CDR3 reads TGCAGTGTCCAAGGCCCGGACTTTAACACTGAAGCTTTCTTT.

This clonotype was counted only a few times. V usage is TRBV20-1 and J usage is TRBJ2-3, with D perhaps matching TRBD1 or TRBD2 (6 bases each). Germline V CDR1 and CDR2: DFQATT, SNEGSKA (reference sequence). With 1 base removed from V and 1 base from J, the gap between germline ends came to 15 bases. The CDR3 is 16 amino acids. The CDR3 spells CSARVMEGVGTDTQYF. DNA of the CDR3: TGCAGTGCTAGAGTAATGGAGGGGGTTGGCACAGATACGCAGTATTTT.

This sequence joins TRBV6-2 or TRBV6-3 and TRBJ1-1; the D is unclear. The germline V gene encodes CDR1 MNHEY and CDR2 SVGEGT. This CDR3 region has 13 residues. V shed 5 bases and J shed 3 bases, with 10 bases lying between them. CDR3 sequence: CASSLDEYTEAFF. The CDR3 region has the DNA TGTGCCAGCAGTCTCGACGAGTACACTGAAGCTTTCTTT.

The CDR3: CASSYGTGAGGELFF. In DNA form, the CDR3 reads TGTGCCAGCAGTTACGGGACAGGGGCAGGAGGGGAGCTGTTTTTT. The chain couples TRBV6-5 to TRBJ2-2; 10 bases line up with TRBD1. Germline V gene data show CDR1 as MNHEY and CDR2 as SVGAGI. This CDR3 has 15 residues. The ends lost 2 bases at V and 8 bases at J; junction bases unmatched: 5.

This clonotype has a handful of counts. The chain joins TRBV7-6 to TRBJ1-4; TRBD1 matches at 9 bases. The CDR3 extends over 20 amino acids. Losses at the gene ends were 5 bases for V and 0 bases for J; bases not matched to a gene: 16. Germline loops: CDR1 SGHVS, CDR2 FNYEAQ. CDR3 sequence reads: CASSPAGTGLPISTNEKLFF. CDR3 bases: TGTGCCAGCAGCCCAGCGGGGACAGGGCTCCCTATATCAACTAATGAAAAACTGTTTTTT.